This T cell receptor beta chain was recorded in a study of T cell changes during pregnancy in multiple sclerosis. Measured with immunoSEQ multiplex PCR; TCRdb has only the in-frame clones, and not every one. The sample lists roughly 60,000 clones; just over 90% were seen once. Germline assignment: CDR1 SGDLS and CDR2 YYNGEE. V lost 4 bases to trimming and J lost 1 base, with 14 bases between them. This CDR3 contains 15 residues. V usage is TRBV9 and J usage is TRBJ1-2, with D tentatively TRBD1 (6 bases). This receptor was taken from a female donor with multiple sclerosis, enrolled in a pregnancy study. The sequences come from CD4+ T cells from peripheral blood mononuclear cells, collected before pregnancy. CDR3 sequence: CASSPRQELNYGYTF. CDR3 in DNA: TGTGCCAGCAGCCCCCGACAGGAGCTTAACTATGGCTACACCTTC.